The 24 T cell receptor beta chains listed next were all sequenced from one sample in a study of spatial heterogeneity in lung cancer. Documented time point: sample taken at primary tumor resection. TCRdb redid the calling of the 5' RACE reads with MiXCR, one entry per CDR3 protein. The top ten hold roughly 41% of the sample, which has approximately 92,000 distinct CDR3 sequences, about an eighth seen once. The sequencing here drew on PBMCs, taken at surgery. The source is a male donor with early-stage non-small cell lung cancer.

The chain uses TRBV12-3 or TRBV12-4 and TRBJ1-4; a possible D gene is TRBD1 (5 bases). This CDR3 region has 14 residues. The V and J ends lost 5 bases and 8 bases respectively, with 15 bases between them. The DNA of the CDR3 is TGTGCCAGCAGTCGAGGGGTCCGGCCGGAAAAACTGTTTTTT. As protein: CASSRGVRPEKLFF.

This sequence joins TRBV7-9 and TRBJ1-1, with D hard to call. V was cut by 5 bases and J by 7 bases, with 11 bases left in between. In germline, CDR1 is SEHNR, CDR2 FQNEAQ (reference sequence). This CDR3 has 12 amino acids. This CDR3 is CASSPYSREAFF. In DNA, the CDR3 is TGTGCCAGCAGCCCTTACTCCCGTGAAGCTTTCTTT.

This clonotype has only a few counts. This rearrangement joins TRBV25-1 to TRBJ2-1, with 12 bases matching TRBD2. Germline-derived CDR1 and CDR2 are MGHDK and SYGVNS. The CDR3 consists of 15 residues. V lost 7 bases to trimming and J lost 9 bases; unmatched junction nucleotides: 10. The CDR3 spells CASTPTSGSGSEQFF. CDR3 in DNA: TGTGCCAGCACCCCGACTAGCGGGAGCGGTAGTGAGCAGTTCTTC. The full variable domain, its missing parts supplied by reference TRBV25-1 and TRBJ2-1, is EADIYQTPRYLVIGTGKKITLECSQTMGHDKMYWYQQDPGMELHLIHYSYGVNSTEKGDLSSESTVSRIRTEHFPLTLESARPSHTSQYLCASTPTSGSGSEQFFGPGTRLTVL.

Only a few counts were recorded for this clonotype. The CDR3 loop reads CSGRPGVKNTEAFF. Written as DNA, the CDR3 is TGCAGCGGCCGACCAGGGGTCAAGAACACTGAAGCTTTCTTT. The genes are TRBV29-1 and TRBJ1-1; possible D gene TRBD1, 6 bases. The CDR3 length is 14 residues. Germline values: CDR1 SQVTM, CDR2 ANQGSEA. The ends were cut back, 7 bases at V and 1 base at J, with 16 bases in the middle.

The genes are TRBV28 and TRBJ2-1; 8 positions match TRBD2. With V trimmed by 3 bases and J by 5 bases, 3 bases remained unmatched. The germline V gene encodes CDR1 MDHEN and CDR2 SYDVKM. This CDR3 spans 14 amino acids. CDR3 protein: CASSLSGGNNEQFF. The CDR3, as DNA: TGTGCCAGCAGTTTGAGCGGGGGAAACAATGAGCAGTTCTTC.

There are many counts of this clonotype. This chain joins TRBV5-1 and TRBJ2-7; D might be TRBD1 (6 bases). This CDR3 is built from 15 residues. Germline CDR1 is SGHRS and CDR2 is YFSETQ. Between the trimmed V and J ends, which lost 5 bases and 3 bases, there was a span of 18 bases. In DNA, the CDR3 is TGCGCCAGCAGTCCCGACGGGACAAGTAACTACGAGCAGTACTTC. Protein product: CASSPDGTSNYEQYF.

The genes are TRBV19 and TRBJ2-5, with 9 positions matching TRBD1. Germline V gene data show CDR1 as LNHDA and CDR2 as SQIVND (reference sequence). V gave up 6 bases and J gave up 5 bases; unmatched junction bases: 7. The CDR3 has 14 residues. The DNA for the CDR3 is TGTGCCAGTAGGCCGAGGACAGGGGAGGAGACCCAGTACTTC. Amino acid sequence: CASRPRTGEETQYF.

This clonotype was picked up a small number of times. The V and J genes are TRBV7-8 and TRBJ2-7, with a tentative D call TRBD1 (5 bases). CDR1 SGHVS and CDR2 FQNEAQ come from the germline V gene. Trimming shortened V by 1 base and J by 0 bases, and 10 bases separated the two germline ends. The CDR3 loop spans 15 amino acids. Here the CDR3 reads CASSLEIDSSYEQYF. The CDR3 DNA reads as TGTGCCAGCAGCTTAGAAATAGACAGCTCCTACGAGCAGTACTTC. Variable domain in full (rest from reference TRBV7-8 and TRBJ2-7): GAGVSQSPRYKVAKRGQDVALRCDPISGHVSLFWYQQALGQGPEFLTYFQNEAQLDKSGLPSDRFFAERPEGSVSTLKIQRTQQEDSAVYLCASSLEIDSSYEQYFGPGTRLTVT.

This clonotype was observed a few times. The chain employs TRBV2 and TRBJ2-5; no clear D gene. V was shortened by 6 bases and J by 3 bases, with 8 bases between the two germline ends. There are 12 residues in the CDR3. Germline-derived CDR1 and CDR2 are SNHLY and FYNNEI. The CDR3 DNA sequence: TGTGCCAGCAGGGGGATTGAAGAGACCCAGTACTTC. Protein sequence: CASRGIEETQYF.

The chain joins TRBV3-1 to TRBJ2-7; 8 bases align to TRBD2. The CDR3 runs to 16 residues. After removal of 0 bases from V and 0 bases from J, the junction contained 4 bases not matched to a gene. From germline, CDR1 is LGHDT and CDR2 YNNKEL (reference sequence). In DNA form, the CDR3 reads TGTGCCAGCAGCCAAGATAGAAGCGGGGGCTCCTACGAGCAGTACTTC. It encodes CASSQDRSGGSYEQYF.

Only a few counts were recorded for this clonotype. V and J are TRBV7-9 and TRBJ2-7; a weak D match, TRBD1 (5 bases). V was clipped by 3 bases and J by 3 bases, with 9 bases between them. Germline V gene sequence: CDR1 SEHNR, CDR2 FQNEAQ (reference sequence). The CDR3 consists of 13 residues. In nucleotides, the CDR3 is TGTGCCAGCAGCTTCCAGACAGTCTACGAGCAGTACTTC. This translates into CASSFQTVYEQYF.

The CDR3 sequence: CSVDRGAPGLADQMQFF. CDR3 nucleotide sequence: TGCAGTGTGGACAGGGGGGCCCCGGGACTAGCGGATCAAATGCAGTTCTTC. The V call is TRBV20-1, the J call TRBJ2-1, with D possibly matching TRBD2 (11 bases). V was cut by 7 bases and J by 12 bases, with 34 bases left in between. Germline V gives CDR1 DFQATT, CDR2 SNEGSKA (reference sequence). The CDR3 consists of 17 residues.

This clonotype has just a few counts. The CDR3 region has the DNA TGTGCCAGCAGTCCAGGGACGGACGGAGGCTATGGCTACACCTTC. Translating it yields CASSPGTDGGYGYTF. This chain uses TRBV12-3 or TRBV12-4 with TRBJ1-2; perhaps TRBD1 as D (5 bases). The CDR3 runs 15 residues. V was cut by 5 bases and J by 4 bases, with 17 bases left in between.

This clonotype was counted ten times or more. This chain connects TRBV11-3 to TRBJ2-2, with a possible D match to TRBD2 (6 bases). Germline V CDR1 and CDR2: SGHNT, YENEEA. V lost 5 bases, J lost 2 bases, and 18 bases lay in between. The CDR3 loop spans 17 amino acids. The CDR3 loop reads CASSPSEGRGNTGELFF. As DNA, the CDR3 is TGTGCCAGCAGCCCTTCGGAGGGACGTGGTAACACCGGGGAGCTGTTTTTT.

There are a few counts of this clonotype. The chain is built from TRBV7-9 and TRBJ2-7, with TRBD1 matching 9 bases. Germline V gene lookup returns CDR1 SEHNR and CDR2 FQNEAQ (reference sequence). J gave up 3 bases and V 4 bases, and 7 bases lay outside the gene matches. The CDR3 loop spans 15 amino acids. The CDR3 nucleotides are TGTGCCAGCAGCTCCTTTGGACAGGGGATCTACGAGCAGTACTTC. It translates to CASSSFGQGIYEQYF.

CDR3 sequence (DNA): TGTGCCAGCAGCTTACAGAACTTCCCCTACGAGCAGTACTTC. Translating it yields CASSLQNFPYEQYF. V usage is TRBV7-2 and J usage is TRBJ2-7; D ambiguous. With 2 bases removed from V and 2 bases from J, the gap between germline ends came to 10 bases. Germline V gene data show CDR1 as SGHTA and CDR2 as FQGNSA. The CDR3 sequence is 14 residues long.

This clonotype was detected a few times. The CDR3 sequence is CASSPITSGTTEQYF. The CDR3 bases are TGTGCCAGCAGTCCCATTACTAGCGGGACCACCGAGCAGTACTTC. The rearrangement links TRBV12-3 or TRBV12-4 to TRBJ2-7, with 10 bases that match TRBD2. V shed 5 bases and J 6 bases; nucleotides not matched to a gene: 10. The CDR3 is 15 residues long.

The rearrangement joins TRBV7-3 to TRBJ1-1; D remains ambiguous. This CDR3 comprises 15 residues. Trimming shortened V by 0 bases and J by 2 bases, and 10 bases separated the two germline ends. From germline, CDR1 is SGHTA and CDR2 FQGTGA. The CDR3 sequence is CASSLTTDLNTEAFF. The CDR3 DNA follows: TGTGCCAGCAGCTTAACTACGGACCTTAACACTGAAGCTTTCTTT.

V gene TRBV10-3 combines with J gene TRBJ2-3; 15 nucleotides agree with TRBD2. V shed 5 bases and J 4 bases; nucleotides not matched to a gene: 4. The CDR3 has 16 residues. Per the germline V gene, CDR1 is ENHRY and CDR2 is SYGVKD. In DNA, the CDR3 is TGTGCCATCAGTTTCGGACTAGCGGGAGGGGCAGATACGCAGTATTTT. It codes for CAISFGLAGGADTQYF.

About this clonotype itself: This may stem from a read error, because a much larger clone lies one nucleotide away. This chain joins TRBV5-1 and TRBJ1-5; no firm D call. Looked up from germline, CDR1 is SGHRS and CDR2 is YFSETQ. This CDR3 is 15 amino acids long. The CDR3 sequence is CVSSLAPNGYQPQHF. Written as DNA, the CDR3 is TGCGTCAGCAGCTTGGCACCGAACGGGTATCAGCCCCAGCATTTT.

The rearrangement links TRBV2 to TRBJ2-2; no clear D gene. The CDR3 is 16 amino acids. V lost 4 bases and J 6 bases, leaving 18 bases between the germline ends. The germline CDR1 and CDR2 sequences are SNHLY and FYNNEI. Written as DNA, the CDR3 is TGTGCCAGCAGTGGCCGACTCAACCTACGCGCCGGGGAGCTGTTTTTT. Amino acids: CASSGRLNLRAGELFF.

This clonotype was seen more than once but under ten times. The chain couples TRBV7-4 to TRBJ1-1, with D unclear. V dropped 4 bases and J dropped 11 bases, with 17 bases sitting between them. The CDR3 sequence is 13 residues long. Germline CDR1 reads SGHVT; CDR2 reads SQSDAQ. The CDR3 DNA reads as TGTGCCAGCAGCTCGAGGTTGAAGCTTCTGGCTTTCTTT. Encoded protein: CASSSRLKLLAFF.

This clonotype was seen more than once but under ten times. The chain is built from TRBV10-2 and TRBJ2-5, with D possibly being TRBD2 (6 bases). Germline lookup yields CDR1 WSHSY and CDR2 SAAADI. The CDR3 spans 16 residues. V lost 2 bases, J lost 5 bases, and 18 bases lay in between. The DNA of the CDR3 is TGCGCCAGCAGTGAGGTAGCGGCCGGGGAAGGGGAGACCCAGTACTTC. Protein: CASSEVAAGEGETQYF.

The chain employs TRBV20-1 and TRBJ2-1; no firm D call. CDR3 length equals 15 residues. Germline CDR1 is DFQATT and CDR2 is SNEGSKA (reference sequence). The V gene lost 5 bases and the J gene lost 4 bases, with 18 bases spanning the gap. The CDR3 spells CSAPNLDPRYNEQFF. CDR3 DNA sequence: TGCAGTGCTCCGAATCTGGATCCGAGGTACAATGAGCAGTTCTTC.